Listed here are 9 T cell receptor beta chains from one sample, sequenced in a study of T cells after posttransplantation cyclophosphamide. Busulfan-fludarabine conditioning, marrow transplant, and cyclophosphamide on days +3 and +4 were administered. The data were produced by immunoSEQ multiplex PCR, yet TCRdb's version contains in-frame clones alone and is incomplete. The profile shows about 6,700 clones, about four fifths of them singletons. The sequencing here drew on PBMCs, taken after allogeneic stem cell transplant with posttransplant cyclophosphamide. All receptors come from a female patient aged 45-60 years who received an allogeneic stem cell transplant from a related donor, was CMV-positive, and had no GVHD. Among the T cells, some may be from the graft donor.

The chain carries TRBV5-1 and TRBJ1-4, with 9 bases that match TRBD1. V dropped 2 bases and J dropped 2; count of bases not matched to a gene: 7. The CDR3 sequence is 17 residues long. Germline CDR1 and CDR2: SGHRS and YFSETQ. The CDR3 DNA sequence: TGCGCCAGCAGCTTTCAGACGGACAGGGGCACTAATGAAAAACTGTTTTTT. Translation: CASSFQTDRGTNEKLFF.

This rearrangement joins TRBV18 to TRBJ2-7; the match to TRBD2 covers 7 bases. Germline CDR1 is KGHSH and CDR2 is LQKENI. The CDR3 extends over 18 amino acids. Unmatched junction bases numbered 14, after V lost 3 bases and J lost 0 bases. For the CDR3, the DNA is TGTGCCAGCTCACCCTACCACGGTGCGGGGGAACCCTCCTACGAGCAGTACTTC. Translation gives CASSPYHGAGEPSYEQYF.

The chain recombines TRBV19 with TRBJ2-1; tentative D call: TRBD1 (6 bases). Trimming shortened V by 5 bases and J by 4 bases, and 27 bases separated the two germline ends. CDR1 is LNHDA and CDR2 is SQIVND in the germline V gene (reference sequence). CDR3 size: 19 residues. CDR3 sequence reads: CASSPRTVMRGSTYNEQFF. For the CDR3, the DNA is TGTGCCAGTAGTCCGAGGACAGTAATGAGAGGCTCGACATACAATGAGCAGTTCTTC.

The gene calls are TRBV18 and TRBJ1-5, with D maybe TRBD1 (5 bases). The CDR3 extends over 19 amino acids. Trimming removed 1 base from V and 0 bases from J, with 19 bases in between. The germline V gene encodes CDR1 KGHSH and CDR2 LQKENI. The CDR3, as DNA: TGTGCCAGCTCACCACTTGCAGGGAATGGCCCTTATAGCAATCAGCCCCAGCATTTT. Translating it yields CASSPLAGNGPYSNQPQHF.

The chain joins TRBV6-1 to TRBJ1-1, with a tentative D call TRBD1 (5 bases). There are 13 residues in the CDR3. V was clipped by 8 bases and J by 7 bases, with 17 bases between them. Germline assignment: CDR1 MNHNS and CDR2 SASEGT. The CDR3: CASGFSVGLEAFF. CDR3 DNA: TGTGCCAGCGGTTTTTCAGTGGGGCTTGAAGCTTTCTTT.

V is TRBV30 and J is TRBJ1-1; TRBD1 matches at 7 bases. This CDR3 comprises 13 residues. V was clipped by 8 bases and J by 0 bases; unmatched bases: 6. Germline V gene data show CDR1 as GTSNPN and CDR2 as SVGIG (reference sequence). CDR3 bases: TGTGCCGGACCGGGACAGTTGAACACTGAAGCTTTCTTT. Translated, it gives CAGPGQLNTEAFF. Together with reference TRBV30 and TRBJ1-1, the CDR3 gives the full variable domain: SQTIHQWPATLVQPVGSPLSLECTVEGTSNPNLYWYRQAAGRGLQLLFYSVGIGQISSEVPQNLSASRPQDRQFILSSKKLLLSDSGFYLCAGPGQLNTEAFFGQGTRLTVV.

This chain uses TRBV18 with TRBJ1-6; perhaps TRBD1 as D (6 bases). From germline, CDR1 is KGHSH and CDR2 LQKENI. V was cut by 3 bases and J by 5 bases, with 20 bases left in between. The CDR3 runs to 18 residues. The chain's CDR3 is CASSPNPGGAPNNSPLHF. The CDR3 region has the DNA TGTGCCAGCTCACCCAACCCGGGGGGCGCCCCTAATAATTCACCCCTCCACTTT.

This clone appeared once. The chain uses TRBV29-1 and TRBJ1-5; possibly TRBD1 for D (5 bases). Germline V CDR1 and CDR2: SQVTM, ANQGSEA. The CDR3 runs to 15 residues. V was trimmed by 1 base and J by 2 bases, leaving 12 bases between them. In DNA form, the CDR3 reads TGCAGCGTTGAAGTGGGAGGGGCTGGCAATCAGCCCCAGCATTTT. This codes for CSVEVGGAGNQPQHF. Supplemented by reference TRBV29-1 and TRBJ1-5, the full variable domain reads SAVISQKPSRDICQRGTSLTIQCQVDSQVTMMFWYRQQPGQSLTLIATANQGSEATYESGFVIDKFPISRPNLTFSTLTVSNMSPEDSSIYLCSVEVGGAGNQPQHFGDGTRLSIL.

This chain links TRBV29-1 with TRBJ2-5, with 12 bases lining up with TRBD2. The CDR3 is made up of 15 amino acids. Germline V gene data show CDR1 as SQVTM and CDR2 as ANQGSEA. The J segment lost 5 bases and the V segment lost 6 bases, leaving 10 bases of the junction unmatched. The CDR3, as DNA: TGCAGCGTAGACCTAGCGGGAGGGCCTACGGAGACCCAGTACTTC. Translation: CSVDLAGGPTETQYF.